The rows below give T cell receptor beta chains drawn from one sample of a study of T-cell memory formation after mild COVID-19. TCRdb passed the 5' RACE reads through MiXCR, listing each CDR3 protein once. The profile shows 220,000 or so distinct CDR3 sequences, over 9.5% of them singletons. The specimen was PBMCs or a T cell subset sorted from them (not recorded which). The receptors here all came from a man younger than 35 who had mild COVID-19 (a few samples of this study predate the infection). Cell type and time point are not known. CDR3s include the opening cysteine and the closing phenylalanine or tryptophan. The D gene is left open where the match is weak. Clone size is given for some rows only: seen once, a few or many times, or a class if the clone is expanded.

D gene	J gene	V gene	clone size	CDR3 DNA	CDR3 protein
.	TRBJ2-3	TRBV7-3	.	TGTGCCAGCAGCTCCGGCGGCGGGGATACGCAGTATTTT	CASSSGGGDTQYF
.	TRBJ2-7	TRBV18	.	TGTGCCAGCTCACCACCGAGGAAACAGCGGGAGCAGTACTTC	CASSPPRKQREQYF
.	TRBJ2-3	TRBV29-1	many	TGCAGCGTTGACTACAGCTACACAGATACGCAGTATTTT	CSVDYSYTDTQYF
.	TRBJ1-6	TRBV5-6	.	TGTGCCAGCAGCTTGTACGGGAGCTCCTATAATTCACCCCTCCACTTT	CASSLYGSSYNSPLHF
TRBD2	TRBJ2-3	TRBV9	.	TGTGCCAGCAGCGAGGAGGGGAGGGGCGCCACAGATACGCAGTATTTT	CASSEEGRGATDTQYF
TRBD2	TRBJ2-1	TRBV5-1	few	TGCGCCAGCAGCTCGCTGACTAGCGGGGTTAATGAGCAGTTCTTC	CASSSLTSGVNEQFF
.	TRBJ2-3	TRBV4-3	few	TGCGCCAGCAGCTCGGGACGGGAGCCAGATACGCAGTATTTT	CASSSGREPDTQYF
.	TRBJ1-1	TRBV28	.	TGTGCCAGCAGCATCAGGCCCGTGGGCACTGAAGCTTTCTTT	CASSIRPVGTEAFF
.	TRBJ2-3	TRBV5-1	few	TGCGCCAGCAGGTTGCCCCGGGCGGATACGCAGTATTTT	CASRLPRADTQYF
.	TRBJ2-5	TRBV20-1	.	TGCAGTGCGCCCGGGCGGGGCTCCGGGAAGACCCAGTACTTC	CSAPGRGSGKTQYF
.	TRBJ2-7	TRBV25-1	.	TGTGCCAGCGGGAACAGGGACTTCCCCTACGAGCAGTACTTC	CASGNRDFPYEQYF
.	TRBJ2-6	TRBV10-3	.	TGTGCCATCAGTTCGGTACGGCCTGGGGCCAACGTCCTGACTTTC	CAISSVRPGANVLTF
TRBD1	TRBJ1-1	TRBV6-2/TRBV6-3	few	TGTGCCAGCAGTCGGACAGGGCCTGAAGCTTTCTTT	CASSRTGPEAFF
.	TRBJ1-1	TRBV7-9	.	TGTGCCAGCAGCTTAGCGGGGTGGGGGGCGGAAGCTTTCTTT	CASSLAGWGAEAFF
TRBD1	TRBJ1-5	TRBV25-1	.	TGTGCCAGCAGCGACAGGGCCCCAGGGGCCCAGCATTTT	CASSDRAPGAQHF
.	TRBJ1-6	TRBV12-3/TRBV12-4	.	TGTGCCAGCAGTTTGGAGACATCACCCCTCCACTTT	CASSLETSPLHF
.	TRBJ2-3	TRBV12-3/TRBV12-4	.	TGTGCCAGCAGTTTCCGCTGGGCAGCTTCAGATACGCAGTATTTT	CASSFRWAASDTQYF
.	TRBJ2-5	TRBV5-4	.	TGTGCCAGCAGCTTGGGGGTTAGCGGCGAGACCCAGTACTTC	CASSLGVSGETQYF
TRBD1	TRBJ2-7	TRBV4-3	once	TGCGCCAGCAGCCAAGTATCAGGGGGCTACGAGCAGTACTTC	CASSQVSGGYEQYF
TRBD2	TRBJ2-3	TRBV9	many	TGTGCCAGCAGCGTAGACCCTAGCGGGGGGGCAGATACGCAGTATTTT	CASSVDPSGGADTQYF
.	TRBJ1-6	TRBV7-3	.	TGTGCCAGCAGCTTACAAAATAATTCACCCCTCCACTTT	CASSLQNNSPLHF
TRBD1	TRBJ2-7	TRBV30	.	TGTGCCTGTAGCAGTAGGGACAGTTTCTACGAGCAGTACTTC	CACSSRDSFYEQYF
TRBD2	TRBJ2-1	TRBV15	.	TGTGCCACCAGCAGAGATCGGACTAGCCCTACTTACAATGAGCAGTTCTTC	CATSRDRTSPTYNEQFF
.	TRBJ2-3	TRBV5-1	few	TGCGCCAGCAGCTTGATAGGGCGGGTGGAGGATACGCAGTATTTT	CASSLIGRVEDTQYF
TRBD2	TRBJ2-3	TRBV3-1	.	TGTGCCAGCAGCCAAGATGGGCGGGGGGGAACAGATACGCAGTATTTT	CASSQDGRGGTDTQYF
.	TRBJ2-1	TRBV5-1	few	TGCGCCAGCAGCTCTGCCCGACCCCCCTACAATGAGCAGTTCTTC	CASSSARPPYNEQFF
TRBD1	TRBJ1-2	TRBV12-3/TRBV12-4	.	TGTGCCAGCAGTTCCAGACAGGGGGGAACTGGCTACACCTTC	CASSSRQGGTGYTF
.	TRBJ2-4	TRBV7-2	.	TGTGCCAGCAGCCCCGGGGGCCGGAACATTCAGTACTTC	CASSPGGRNIQYF
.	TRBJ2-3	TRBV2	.	TGTGCCAGCAGGACAGGGACTCGCACAGATACGCAGTATTTT	CASRTGTRTDTQYF
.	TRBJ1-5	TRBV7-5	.	.	CISVPEAEIQPQHF
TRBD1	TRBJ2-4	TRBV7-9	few	TGTGCCAGCACCGAAGACAGGGGATCCCAAAACATTCAGTACTTC	CASTEDRGSQNIQYF
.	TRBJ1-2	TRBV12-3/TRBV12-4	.	TGTGCCAGCAGTTACAGACAGTATAACTATGGCTACACCTTC	CASSYRQYNYGYTF
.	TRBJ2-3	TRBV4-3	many	TGCGCCAGCAGCCCGAGGGGGGCCGGATCAGATACGCAGTATTTT	CASSPRGAGSDTQYF
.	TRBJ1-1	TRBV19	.	TGTGCCAGTAGTATAGACAGGGGCGTTACTGAAGCTTTCTTT	CASSIDRGVTEAFF
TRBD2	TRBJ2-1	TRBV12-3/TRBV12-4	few	TGTGCCAGCGTCCTAGCGGGGGGTTCCTACAATGAGCAGTTCTTC	CASVLAGGSYNEQFF
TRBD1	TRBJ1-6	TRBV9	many	TGTGCCAGCAGCTGGGGACAGTTGGATTCACCCCTCCACTTT	CASSWGQLDSPLHF
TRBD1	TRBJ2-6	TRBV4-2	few	TGTGCCAGCAGCCAAGATCTTGGACAGGGACACTCTGGGGCCAACGTCCTGACTTTC	CASSQDLGQGHSGANVLTF
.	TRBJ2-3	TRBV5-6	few	TGTGCCAGCAGCTTGGTGGGTCCCATGGATACGCAGTATTTT	CASSLVGPMDTQYF
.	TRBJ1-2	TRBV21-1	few	TGTGCCAGCAGCAATTTGGACAAGACTAACTATGGCTACACCTTC	CASSNLDKTNYGYTF
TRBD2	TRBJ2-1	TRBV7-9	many	TGTGCCAGCAGCTTATCGCTAGCGGGGTCCTACAATGAGCAGTTCTTC	CASSLSLAGSYNEQFF
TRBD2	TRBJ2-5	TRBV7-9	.	TGTGCCAGCAGCCCCATAGCGGGGGACCACCAAGAGACCCAGTACTTC	CASSPIAGDHQETQYF
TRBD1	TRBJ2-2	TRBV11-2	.	TGTGCCAGCAGCTTATGGACAGGGAACACCGGGGAGCTGTTTTTT	CASSLWTGNTGELFF
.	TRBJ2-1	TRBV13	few	TGTGCCAGCAGATCTATGCGGGGCGGTGAGCAGTTCTTC	CASRSMRGGEQFF